What follows describes a single T cell receptor beta chain. The entry originates in a study of T cell changes during pregnancy in multiple sclerosis. Only in-frame clones appear in the TCRdb table, and some are missing; sequencing was by immunoSEQ multiplex PCR. The table lists 65,000 to 90,000 clones, around 90% of them singletons. The CDR3 totals 15 residues. In germline, CDR1 is MNHEY, CDR2 SMNVEV (reference sequence). Trimming removed 4 bases from V and 2 bases from J, with 15 bases in between. The J gene is TRBJ2-7, the V gene TRBV27, with D possibly matching TRBD2 (5 bases). The sequencing here drew on PBMCs, taken in the first trimester of pregnancy. The receptor comes from a female donor in good health, serving as a control in a pregnancy study. Some clones in this sample may be carry-over from other donors' samples. CDR3 DNA: TGTGCCAGCAGTTCTCCCTCACTAGGGACCTACGAGCAGTACTTC. It translates to CASSSPSLGTYEQYF.